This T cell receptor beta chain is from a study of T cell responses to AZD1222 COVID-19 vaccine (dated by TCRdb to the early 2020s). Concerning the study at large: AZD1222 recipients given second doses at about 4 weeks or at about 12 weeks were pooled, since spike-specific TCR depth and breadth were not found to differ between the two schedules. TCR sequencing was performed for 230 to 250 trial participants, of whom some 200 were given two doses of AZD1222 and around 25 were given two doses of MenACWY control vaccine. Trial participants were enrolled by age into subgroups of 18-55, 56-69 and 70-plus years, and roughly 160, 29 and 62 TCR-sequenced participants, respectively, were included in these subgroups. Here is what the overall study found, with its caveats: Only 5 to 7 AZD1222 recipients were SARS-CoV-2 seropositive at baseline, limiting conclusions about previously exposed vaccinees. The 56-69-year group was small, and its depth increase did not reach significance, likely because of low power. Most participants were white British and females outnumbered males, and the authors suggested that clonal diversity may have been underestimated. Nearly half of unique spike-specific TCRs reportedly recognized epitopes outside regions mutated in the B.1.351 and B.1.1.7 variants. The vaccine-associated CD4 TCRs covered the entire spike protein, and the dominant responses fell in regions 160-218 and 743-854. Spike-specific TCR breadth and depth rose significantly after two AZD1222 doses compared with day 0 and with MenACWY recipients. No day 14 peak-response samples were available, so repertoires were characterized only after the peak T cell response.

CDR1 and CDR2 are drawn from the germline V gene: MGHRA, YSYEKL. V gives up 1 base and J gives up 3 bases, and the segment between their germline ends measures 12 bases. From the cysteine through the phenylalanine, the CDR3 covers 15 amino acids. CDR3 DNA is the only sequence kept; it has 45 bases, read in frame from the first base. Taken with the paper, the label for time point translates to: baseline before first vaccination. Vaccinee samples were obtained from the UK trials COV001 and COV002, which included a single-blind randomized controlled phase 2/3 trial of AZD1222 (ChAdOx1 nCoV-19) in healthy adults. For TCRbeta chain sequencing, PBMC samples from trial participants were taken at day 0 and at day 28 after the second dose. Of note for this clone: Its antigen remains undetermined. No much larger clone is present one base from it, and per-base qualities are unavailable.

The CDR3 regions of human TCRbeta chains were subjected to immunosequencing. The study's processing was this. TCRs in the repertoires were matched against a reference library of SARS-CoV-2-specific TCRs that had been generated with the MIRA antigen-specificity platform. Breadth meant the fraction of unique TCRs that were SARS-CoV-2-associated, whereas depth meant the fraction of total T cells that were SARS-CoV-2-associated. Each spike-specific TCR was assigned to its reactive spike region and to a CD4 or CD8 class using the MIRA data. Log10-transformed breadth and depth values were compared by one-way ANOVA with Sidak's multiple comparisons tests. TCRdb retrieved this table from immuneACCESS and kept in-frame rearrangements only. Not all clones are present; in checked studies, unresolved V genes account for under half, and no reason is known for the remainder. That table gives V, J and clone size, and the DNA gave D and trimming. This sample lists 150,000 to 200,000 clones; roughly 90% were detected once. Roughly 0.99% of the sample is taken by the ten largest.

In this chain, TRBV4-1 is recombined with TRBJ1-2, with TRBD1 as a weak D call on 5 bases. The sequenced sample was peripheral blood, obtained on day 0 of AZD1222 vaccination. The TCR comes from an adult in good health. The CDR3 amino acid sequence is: CASSQARGSDYGYTF. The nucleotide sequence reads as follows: TGCGCCAGCAGCCAAGCGAGGGGAAGTGACTATGGCTACACCTTC.